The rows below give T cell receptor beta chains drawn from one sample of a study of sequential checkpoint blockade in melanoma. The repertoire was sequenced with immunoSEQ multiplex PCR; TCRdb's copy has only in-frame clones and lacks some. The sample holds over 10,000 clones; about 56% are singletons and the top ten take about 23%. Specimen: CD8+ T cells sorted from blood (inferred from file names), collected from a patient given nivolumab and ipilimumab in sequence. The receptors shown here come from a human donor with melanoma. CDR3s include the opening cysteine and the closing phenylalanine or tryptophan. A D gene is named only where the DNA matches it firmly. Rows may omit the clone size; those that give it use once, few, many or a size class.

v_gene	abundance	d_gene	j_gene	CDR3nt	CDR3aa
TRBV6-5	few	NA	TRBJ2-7	TGTGCCAGCAGTTCTCGGGACACCCCCTACGAGCAGTACTTC	CASSSRDTPYEQYF
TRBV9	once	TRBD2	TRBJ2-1	TGTGCCAGCAGCGTAGCGGGGGGTGGGGACCCCTGGGATGAGCAGTTCTTC	CASSVAGGGDPWDEQFF
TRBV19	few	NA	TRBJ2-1	TGTGCCAGTAGTATAGACGAGAACTCCTACAATGAGCAGTTCTTC	CASSIDENSYNEQFF
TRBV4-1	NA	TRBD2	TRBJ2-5	TGCGCCAGCAGCCAAGATTGGCAGCGGGGGGGCCTCGAGACCCAGTACTTC	CASSQDWQRGGLETQYF
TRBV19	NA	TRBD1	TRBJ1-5	TGTGCCAGTATAGGGACAGCTAGCAATCAGCCCCAGCATTTT	CASIGTASNQPQHF
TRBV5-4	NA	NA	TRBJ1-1	TGTGCCAGCAGCTTCCGGTCAGGGGTTCCGAACGCTGAAGCTTTCTTT	CASSFRSGVPNAEAFF
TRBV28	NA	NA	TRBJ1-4	TGTGCCAGCAGCTATGCGGGGTTTGGAGAAAAACTGTTTTTT	CASSYAGFGEKLFF
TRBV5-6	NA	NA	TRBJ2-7	TGTGCCAGCAGCTTAAGGGTACAGGGATGGGACGAGCAGTACTTC	CASSLRVQGWDEQYF
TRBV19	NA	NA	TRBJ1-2	TGTGCCAGTAGTACTTTGGGACACGGAATCTATGGCTACACCTTC	CASSTLGHGIYGYTF
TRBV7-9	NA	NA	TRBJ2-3	TGTGCCAGCTCCCCCCCCGGGGTTAGCACAGATACGCAGTATTTT	CASSPPGVSTDTQYF
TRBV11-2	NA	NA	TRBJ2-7	TGTGCCAGCAGCCTCGGCAGGGTTTACGAGCAGTACTTC	CASSLGRVYEQYF
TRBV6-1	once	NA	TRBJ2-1	TGTGCCAGCAGTGTCGACAGGAGCTCCTACAATGAGCAGTTCTTC	CASSVDRSSYNEQFF
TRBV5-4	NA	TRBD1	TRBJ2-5	TGTGCCAGCAGCTTGCCGGACAAGGGACAGACGCGAGAGACCCAGTACTTC	CASSLPDKGQTRETQYF
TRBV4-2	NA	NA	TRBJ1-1	TGTGCCAGCAGCCAAGATTGGGGGGTTTTGGTCGACACTGAAGCTTTCTTT	CASSQDWGVLVDTEAFF
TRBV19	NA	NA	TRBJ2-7	TGTGCCAGTAGTATAGATAGACAGGAACTCCCTGAGGGGTACGAGCAGTACTTC	CASSIDRQELPEGYEQYF
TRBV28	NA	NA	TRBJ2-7	TGTGCCAGCAGTTTAGGGACTGCCCCGGTTTTC	CASSLGTAPVF
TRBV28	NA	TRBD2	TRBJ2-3	TGTGCCAGCAGTCACGGACTAGCGGGGGGGCTCACAGATACGCAGTATTTT	CASSHGLAGGLTDTQYF
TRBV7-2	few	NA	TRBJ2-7	TGTGCCAGCAGCTTAAGGGCCAGGGCCTACGAGCAGTACTTC	CASSLRARAYEQYF
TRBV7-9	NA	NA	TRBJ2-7	TGTGCCAGCAGCTCTTGGGAGCAGTACGAGCAGTACTTC	CASSSWEQYEQYF
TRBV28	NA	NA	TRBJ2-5	TGTGCCAGCGGGAGCTCTTCGCTAGGGGAGACCCAGTACTTC	CASGSSSLGETQYF
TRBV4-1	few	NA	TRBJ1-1	TGCGCCAGCAGCCAGGGGCGGGGGGGCTCGGTTACTGAAGCTTTCTTT	CASSQGRGGSVTEAFF
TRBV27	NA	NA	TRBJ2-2	TGTGCCAGCAGTTTATTACAGGGGGAGCTGTTTTTT	CASSLLQGELFF
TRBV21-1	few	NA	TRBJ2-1	TGTGCCAGCAGCAAAGCCCGGGGACTAGCGAGGAATGAGCAGTTCTTC	CASSKARGLARNEQFF
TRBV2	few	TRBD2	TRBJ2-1	TGTGCCAGCAGAAAGCGAGCGGGGGGGTCACCTGGGCACAATGAGCAGTTCTTC	CASRKRAGGSPGHNEQFF
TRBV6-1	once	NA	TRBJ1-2	TGTGCCAGCAGTGGAGGGTCTCGGGTATATGGCTACACCTTC	CASSGGSRVYGYTF
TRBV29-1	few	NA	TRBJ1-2	TGCAGCGCATTAGGAGGGGGCTACACCTTC	CSALGGGYTF
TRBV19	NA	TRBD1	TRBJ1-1	TGTGCCAGTAGTCTTTCCGGGACAGCTGAAGCTTTCTTT	CASSLSGTAEAFF
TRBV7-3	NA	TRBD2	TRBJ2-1	TGTGCCAGCAGCCCTAGCGGGAGTTACAATGAGCAGTTCTTC	CASSPSGSYNEQFF
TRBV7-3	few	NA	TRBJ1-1	TGTGCCAGCAGCTTAGGTCCGAGTACTGAAGCTTTCTTT	CASSLGPSTEAFF
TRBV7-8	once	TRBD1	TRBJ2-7	TGTGCCAGCAGCCCACCCGGGACAGGGACCAACGAGCAGTACTTC	CASSPPGTGTNEQYF
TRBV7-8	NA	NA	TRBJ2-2	TGTGCCAGCAGTCACACAGGGTTCACCGGGGAGCTGTTTTTT	CASSHTGFTGELFF
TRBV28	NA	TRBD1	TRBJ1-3	TGTGCCAGCAGTTTATATAGGGGGCTACGAGACACCATATATTTT	CASSLYRGLRDTIYF
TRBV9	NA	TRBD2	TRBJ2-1	TGTGCCAGCAGCGTAGGGACGGGAGGAGGAAATGAGCAGTTCTTC	CASSVGTGGGNEQFF
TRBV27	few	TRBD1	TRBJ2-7	TGTGCCAGCAGTTCACAGGGGGCGTCGCCCTACGAGCAGTACTTC	CASSSQGASPYEQYF
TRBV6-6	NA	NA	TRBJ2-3	TGTGCCAGCCTCAGTCGAAACACAATCACAGATACGCAGTATTTT	CASLSRNTITDTQYF
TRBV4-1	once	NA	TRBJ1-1	TGCGCCAGCAGCCAAGGAGACAGGCTAGCTGAAGCTTTCTTT	CASSQGDRLAEAFF
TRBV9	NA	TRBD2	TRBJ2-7	TGTGCCAGCAGCCTGCGGGAGCGAACCTACGAGCAGTACTTC	CASSLRERTYEQYF
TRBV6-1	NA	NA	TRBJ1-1	TGTGCCAGCAGTGAGCCGGGGGTAAAGAACACTGAAGCTTTCTTT	CASSEPGVKNTEAFF
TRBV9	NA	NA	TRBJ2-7	TGTGCCAGCAGCGTAGCAGGGGGGCCGCTTTACGAGCAGTACTTC	CASSVAGGPLYEQYF
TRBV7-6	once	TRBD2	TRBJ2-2	TGTGCCAGCAGCTTAGATCCCTCTAGCGGGGGGGCGAACACCGGGGAGCTGTTTTTT	CASSLDPSSGGANTGELFF
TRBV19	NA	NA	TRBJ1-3	TGTGCCAGTAGTAAGCCGAAGTATACTGGAAACACCATATATTTT	CASSKPKYTGNTIYF
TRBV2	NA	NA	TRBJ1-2	TGTGCCAGCAGTGAGGAGGCAGGGGTCATGGGCTACACCTTC	CASSEEAGVMGYTF
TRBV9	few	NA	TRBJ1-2	TGTGCCAGCAGCGTGGACAGTACATATGGCTACACCTTC	CASSVDSTYGYTF
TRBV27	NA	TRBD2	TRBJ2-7	TGTGCCAGCAGTCTACTAGCGGGAGAACACGAGCAGTACTTC	CASSLLAGEHEQYF
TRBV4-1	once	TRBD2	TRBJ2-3	TGCGCCAGCAGAGATCTAGCGGCAGATACGCAGTATTTT	CASRDLAADTQYF
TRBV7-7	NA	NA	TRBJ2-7	TGTGCTAGCAGCTTAGCAGAAGGGAGGGAGCAGTACTTC	CASSLAEGREQYF
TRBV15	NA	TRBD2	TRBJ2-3	TGTGCCACCAGCAGACCGAGCGGGAGGGGGATGAGAGATACGCAGTATTTT	CATSRPSGRGMRDTQYF
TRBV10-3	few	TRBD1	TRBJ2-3	TGTGCCATCAGTGACCCCCGGGACAGGGAAACAGATACGCAGTATTTT	CAISDPRDRETDTQYF
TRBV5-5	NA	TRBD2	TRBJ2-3	TGTGCCAGCAGCTTGGGACTAGCGGAACTCACAGATACGCAGTATTTT	CASSLGLAELTDTQYF
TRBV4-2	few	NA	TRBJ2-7	TGTGCCAGAAGCTTGGTAAGGGGCAGGGTTGGCTCCTACGAGCAGTACTTC	CARSLVRGRVGSYEQYF
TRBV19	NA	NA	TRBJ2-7	TGTGCCAGTAGTATCGGAGTAACCTACGAGCAGTACTTC	CASSIGVTYEQYF
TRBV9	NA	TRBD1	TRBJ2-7	TGTGCCAGCAGCACAAACCGGGACAGGGGGAGCGAGCAGTACTTC	CASSTNRDRGSEQYF
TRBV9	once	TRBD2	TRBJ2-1	TGTGCCAGCAGCGTAGCCTCAGCGGGGCTGGGTGAGCAGTTCTTC	CASSVASAGLGEQFF
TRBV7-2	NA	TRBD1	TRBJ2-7	TGTGCCAGCAGCTTTGGAACAGGGGGCGGCGAGCAGTACTTC	CASSFGTGGGEQYF
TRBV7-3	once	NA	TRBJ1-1	TGTGCCAGCAGCCTCGCCCCAGGAGGGACCCCTGAAGCTTTCTTT	CASSLAPGGTPEAFF
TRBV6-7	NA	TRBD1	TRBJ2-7	TGTGCCAGCAGTTCTACAGGGGCCTACGAGCAGTACTTC	CASSSTGAYEQYF
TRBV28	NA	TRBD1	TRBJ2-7	TGTGCCAGCAGTTTTGGGACAGTCTCCTACGAGCAGTACTTC	CASSFGTVSYEQYF
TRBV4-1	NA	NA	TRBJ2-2	TGCGCCAGCAGGCGTGACAGGAACACCGGGGAGCTGTTTTTT	CASRRDRNTGELFF
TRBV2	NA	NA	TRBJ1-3	TGTGCCAGCATGAGAGGTGGAAACACCATATATTTT	CASMRGGNTIYF
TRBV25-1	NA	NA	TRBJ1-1	TGTGCCAGCAGTGACCTAGGGAGCACTGAAGCTTTCTTT	CASSDLGSTEAFF